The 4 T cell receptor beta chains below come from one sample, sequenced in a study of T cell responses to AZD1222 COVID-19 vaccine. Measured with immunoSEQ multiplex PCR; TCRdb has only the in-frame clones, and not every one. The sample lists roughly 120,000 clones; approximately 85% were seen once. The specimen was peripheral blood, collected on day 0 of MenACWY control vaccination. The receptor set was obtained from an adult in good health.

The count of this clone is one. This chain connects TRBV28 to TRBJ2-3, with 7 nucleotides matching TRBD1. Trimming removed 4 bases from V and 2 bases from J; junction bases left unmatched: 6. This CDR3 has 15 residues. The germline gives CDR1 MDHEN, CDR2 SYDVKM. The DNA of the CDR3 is TGTGCCAGCAGTTCGCCGGACAGGACCACAGATACGCAGTATTTT. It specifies CASSSPDRTTDTQYF.

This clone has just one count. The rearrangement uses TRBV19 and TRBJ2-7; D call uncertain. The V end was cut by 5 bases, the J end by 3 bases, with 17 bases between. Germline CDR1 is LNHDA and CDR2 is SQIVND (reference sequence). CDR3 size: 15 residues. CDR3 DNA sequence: TGTGCCAGTAGTCCTTCGACGGGCGCTAACTACGAGCAGTACTTC. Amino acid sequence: CASSPSTGANYEQYF.

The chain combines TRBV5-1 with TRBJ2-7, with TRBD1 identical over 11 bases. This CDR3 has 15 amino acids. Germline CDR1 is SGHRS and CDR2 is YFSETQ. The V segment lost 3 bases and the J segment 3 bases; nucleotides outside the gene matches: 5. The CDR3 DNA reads TGCGCCAGCAGCTCCGGACAGGGGGCAAACTACGAGCAGTACTTC. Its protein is CASSSGQGANYEQYF.

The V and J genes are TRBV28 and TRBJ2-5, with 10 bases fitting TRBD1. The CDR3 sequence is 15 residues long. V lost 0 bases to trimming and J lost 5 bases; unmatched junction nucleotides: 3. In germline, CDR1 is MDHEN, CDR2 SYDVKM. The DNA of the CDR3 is TGTGCCAGCAGTTTATGGGACAGGGGGAGGGAGACCCAGTACTTC. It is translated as CASSLWDRGRETQYF.